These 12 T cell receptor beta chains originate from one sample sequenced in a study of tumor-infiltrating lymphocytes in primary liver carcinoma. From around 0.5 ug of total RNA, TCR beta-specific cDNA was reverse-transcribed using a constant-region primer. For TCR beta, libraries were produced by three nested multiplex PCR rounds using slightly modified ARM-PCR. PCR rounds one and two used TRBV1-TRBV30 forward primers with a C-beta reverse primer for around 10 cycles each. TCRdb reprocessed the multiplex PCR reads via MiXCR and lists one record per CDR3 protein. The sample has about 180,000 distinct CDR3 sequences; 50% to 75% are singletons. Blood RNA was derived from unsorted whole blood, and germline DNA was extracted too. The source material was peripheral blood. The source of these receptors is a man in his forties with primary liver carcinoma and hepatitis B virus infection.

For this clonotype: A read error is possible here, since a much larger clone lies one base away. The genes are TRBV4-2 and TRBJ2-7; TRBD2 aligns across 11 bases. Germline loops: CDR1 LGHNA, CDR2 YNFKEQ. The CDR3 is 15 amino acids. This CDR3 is CANSPTSGNVDEQYF. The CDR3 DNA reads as TGTGCCAACAGCCCGACTAGCGGGAACGTAGACGAGCAGTACTTC.

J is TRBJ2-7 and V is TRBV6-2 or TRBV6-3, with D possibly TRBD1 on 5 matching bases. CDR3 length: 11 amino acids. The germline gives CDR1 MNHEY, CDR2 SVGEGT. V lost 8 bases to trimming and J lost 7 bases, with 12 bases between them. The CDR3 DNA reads TGTGCCAGCGCGACAGAAGGAGAGCAGTACTTC. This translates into CASATEGEQYF.

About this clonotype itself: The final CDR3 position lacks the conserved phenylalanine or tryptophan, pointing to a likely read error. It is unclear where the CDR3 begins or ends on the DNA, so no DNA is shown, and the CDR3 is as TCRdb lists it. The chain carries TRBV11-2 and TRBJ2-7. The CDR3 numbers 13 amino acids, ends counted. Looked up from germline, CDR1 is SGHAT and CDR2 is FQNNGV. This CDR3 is CASSLGRSYERYY.

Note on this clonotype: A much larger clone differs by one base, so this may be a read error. CDR3 sequence: CSLLSGFLYNEQFF. CDR3 coding DNA: TGCAGCCTCCTGAGCGGTTTCCTCTACAATGAGCAGTTCTTC. The chain has TRBV29-1 and TRBJ2-1; tentatively, D is TRBD2 (5 bases). From germline, CDR1 is SQVTM and CDR2 ANQGSEA. The V end lost 8 bases, the J end lost 3 bases, and 17 bases lay between the germline ends. The CDR3 extends over 14 amino acids.

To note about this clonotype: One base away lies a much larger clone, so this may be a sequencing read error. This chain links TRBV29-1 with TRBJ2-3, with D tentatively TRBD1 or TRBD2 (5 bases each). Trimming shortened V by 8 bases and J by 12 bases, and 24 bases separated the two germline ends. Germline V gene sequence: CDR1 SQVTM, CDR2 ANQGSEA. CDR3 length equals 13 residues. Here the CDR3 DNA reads TGCAGCTCCGAAACCGGGACCCCGCCAATCCAGTATTTT. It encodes CSSETGTPPIQYF.

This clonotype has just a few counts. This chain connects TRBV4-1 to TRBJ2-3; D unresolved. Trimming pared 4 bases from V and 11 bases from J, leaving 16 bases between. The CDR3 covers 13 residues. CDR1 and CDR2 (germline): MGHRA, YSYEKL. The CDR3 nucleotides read TGCGCCAGCAGCCTACCTGAGATTCATATGCAGTATTTT. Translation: CASSLPEIHMQYF.

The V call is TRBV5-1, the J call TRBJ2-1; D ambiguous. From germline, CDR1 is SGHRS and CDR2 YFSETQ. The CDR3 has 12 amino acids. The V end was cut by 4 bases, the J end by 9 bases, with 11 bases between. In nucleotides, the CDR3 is TGCGCCAGCAGCGCCTCGTCTAGTGAGCAGTTCTTC. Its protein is CASSASSSEQFF.

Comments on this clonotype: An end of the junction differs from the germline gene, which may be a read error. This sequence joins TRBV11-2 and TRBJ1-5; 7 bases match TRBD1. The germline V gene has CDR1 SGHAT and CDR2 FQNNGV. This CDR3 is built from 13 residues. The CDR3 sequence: CVSSIQGNQPQDF. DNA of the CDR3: TGTGTCAGCAGCATACAGGGGAATCAGCCCCAGGATTTT.

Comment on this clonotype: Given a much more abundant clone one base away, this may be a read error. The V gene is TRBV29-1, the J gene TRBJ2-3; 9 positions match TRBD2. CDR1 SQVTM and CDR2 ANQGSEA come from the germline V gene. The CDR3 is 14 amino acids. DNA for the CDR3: TGCGGCTCCACCAGCGGGGGGCCAACAGATACGCAGTATTTT. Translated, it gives CGSTSGGPTDTQYF.

The DNA for the CDR3 is TGCGCCAGCAGCATCGGGACTAGCGGTACCATCACAGATACGCAGTATTTT. Amino acid sequence: CASSIGTSGTITDTQYF. This chain connects TRBV5-1 to TRBJ2-3; 11 positions agree with TRBD2. The V gene end was trimmed by 4 bases and the J gene end by 2 bases; junction bases not matched to a gene: 9. Germline V gene sequence: CDR1 SGHRS, CDR2 YFSETQ. This CDR3 has 17 residues.

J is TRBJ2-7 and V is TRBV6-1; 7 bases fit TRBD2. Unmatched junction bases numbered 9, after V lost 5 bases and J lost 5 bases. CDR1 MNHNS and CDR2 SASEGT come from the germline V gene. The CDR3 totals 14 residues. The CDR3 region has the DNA TGTGCCAGCAGTCAGTGCGGGAGAGGGGACGAGCAGTACTTC. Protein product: CASSQCGRGDEQYF.

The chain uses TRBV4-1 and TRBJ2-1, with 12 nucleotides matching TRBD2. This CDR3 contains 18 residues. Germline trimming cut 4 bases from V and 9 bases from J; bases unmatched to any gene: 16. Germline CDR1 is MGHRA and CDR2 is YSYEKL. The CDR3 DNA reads TGCGCCAGCAGCCTAAGTCCCGGGACTAGCGGGCGCGCCAGTGAGCAGTTCTTC. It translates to CASSLSPGTSGRASEQFF.